This entry lists 14 T cell receptor beta chains sequenced from one sample in a study of OX40 agonist ivuxolimab in advanced cancers. Assay: immunoSEQ multiplex PCR; the TCRdb copy retains only in-frame clones and omits some. The repertoire holds about 78,000 clones, with roughly 93% as singletons. Sample: CD4+ or CD8+ T cells sorted from blood, taken in a trial of the OX40 agonist ivuxolimab. These receptors all stem from an adult with an advanced solid tumor such as melanoma, head and neck, liver or kidney cancer.

The chain uses TRBV2 and TRBJ1-2, with a tentative D call TRBD1 (6 bases). CDR3 size: 15 residues. V gave up 6 bases and J gave up 0 bases, with 14 bases separating them. Germline CDR1 is SNHLY and CDR2 is FYNNEI. The CDR3, as DNA: TGTGCCAGCAGCGTCGGGAGGGGGGCTAACTATGGCTACACCTTC. Translated: CASSVGRGANYGYTF.

The rearrangement uses TRBV2 and TRBJ2-5, with TRBD2 matching over 10 bases. Germline trimming cut 0 bases from V and 5 bases from J; bases unmatched to any gene: 9. CDR3 size: 17 residues. Per the germline V gene, CDR1 is SNHLY and CDR2 is FYNNEI. In DNA, the CDR3 is TGTGCCAGCAGTGAAGCGCTTAGCGGGAGGATCAGGGAGACCCAGTACTTC. Protein sequence: CASSEALSGRIRETQYF.

This clone was observed a single time. CDR3: CASSPTGSGNTIYF. The CDR3 region has the DNA TGTGCCAGCAGCCCCACAGGGTCTGGAAACACCATATATTTT. The V gene is TRBV9, the J gene TRBJ1-3, with D possibly TRBD1 on 6 matching bases. Germline V lookup: CDR1 SGDLS, CDR2 YYNGEE. V was clipped by 4 bases and J by 1 base, with 9 bases between them. CDR3 size: 14 residues. Filled out from reference TRBV9 and TRBJ1-3, the complete variable domain reads DSGVTQTPKHLITATGQRVTLRCSPRSGDLSVYWYQQSLDQGLQFLIQYYNGEERAKGNILERFSAQQFPDLHSELNLSSLELGDSALYFCASSPTGSGNTIYFGEGSWLTVV.

The chain combines TRBV30 with TRBJ1-5, with TRBD1 as a possible D gene (5 bases). CDR3 length equals 13 residues. With 5 bases removed from V and 0 bases from J, the gap between germline ends came to 8 bases. Germline-derived CDR1 and CDR2 are GTSNPN and SVGIG (reference sequence). The CDR3 nucleotides are TGTGCCTGGGGGGGAGGTAGCAATCAGCCCCAGCATTTT. Residues: CAWGGGSNQPQHF.

This clone appeared a single time. The chain links TRBV6-6 to TRBJ1-5; D is perhaps TRBD1 (5 bases). CDR1 is MNHNY, CDR2 SVGAGI, per germline (reference sequence). The CDR3 is 14 residues long. V was cut by 3 bases and J by 6 bases, with 12 bases left in between. The CDR3 DNA reads as TGTGCCAGCAGTTATGCGACAGCGGGTCAGCCCCAGCATTTT. It yields the protein CASSYATAGQPQHF.

This clone was detected only once. The chain employs TRBV11-2 and TRBJ1-2, with D possibly matching TRBD1 (5 bases). The CDR3 contains 16 residues. Germline V CDR1 and CDR2: SGHAT, FQNNGV. Trimming stripped 6 bases from V and 0 bases from J, with 17 bases between. The CDR3 sequence: CASSYSATAANYGYTF. The CDR3 DNA follows: TGTGCCAGCAGTTATTCAGCGACAGCAGCTAACTATGGCTACACCTTC.

The gene calls are TRBV28 and TRBJ1-5; tentative D call: TRBD1 (5 bases). The V end was cut by 6 bases, the J end by 6 bases, with 15 bases between. CDR3 length equals 14 residues. CDR1 and CDR2 (germline): MDHEN, SYDVKM. Written as DNA, the CDR3 is TGTGCCAGCAGCCCGGGGGACGGAGGTCAGCCCCAGCATTTT. It is translated as CASSPGDGGQPQHF.

The chain carries TRBV7-9 and TRBJ2-6, with D hard to call. Germline CDR1 and CDR2: SEHNR and FQNEAQ (reference sequence). CDR3 length: 14 residues. Between the trimmed V and J ends, which lost 2 bases and 2 bases, there was a span of 4 bases. The CDR3 DNA is TGTGCCAGCAGCTTACGTGCTGGGGCCAACGTCCTGACTTTC. Amino acids: CASSLRAGANVLTF. Drawing the rest from reference TRBV7-9 and TRBJ2-6, the complete variable domain is DTGVSQNPRHKITKRGQNVTFRCDPISEHNRLYWYRQTLGQGPEFLTYFQNEAQLEKSRLLSDRFSAERPKGSFSTLEIQRTEQGDSAMYLCASSLRAGANVLTFGAGSRLTVL.

This clone was recorded only once. This sequence joins TRBV19 and TRBJ1-5; 7 nucleotides line up with TRBD1. Germline-derived CDR1 and CDR2 are LNHDA and SQIVND (reference sequence). V trimming: 7 bases; J trimming: 7 bases; junction bases outside the gene matches: 13. There are 15 residues in the CDR3. The CDR3: CASIGRDSGSQPQHF. In nucleotides, the CDR3 is TGTGCCAGTATTGGACGGGACAGTGGATCACAGCCCCAGCATTTT.

This chain joins TRBV6-6 and TRBJ1-1, with no clear D. The germline CDR1 and CDR2 sequences are MNHNY and SVGAGI (reference sequence). The CDR3 is made up of 12 amino acids. V lost 3 bases to trimming and J lost 4 bases, with 6 bases between them. CDR3 sequence reads: CASSYQFTEAFF. The CDR3 nucleotides are TGTGCCAGCAGTTATCAGTTCACTGAAGCTTTCTTT.

The chain combines TRBV27 with TRBJ1-2; TRBD1 might be the D (5 bases). Trimming left V 4 bases short and J 2 bases short, with 11 bases between. Per the germline V gene, CDR1 is MNHEY and CDR2 is SMNVEV (reference sequence). The CDR3 sequence is 14 residues long. Here the CDR3 DNA reads TGTGCCAGCAGTTGGGACGCCAGAAACTATGGCTACACCTTC. Amino acids: CASSWDARNYGYTF.

The rearrangement links TRBV11-2 to TRBJ1-1; D not resolved. The CDR3 runs 15 residues. The germline gives CDR1 SGHAT, CDR2 FQNNGV. Trimming removed 7 bases from V and 1 base from J, with 16 bases in between. The CDR3: CASTPSGAGNTEAFF. The CDR3 nucleotides are TGTGCCAGCACCCCCAGCGGTGCGGGGAACACTGAAGCTTTCTTT.

This clone was seen once. This sequence joins TRBV4-2 and TRBJ2-1, with 12 bases lining up with TRBD2. J was trimmed by 1 base and V by 1 base; bases with no gene match: 5. The germline V gene has CDR1 LGHNA and CDR2 YNFKEQ. The CDR3 has 18 amino acids. The CDR3 protein is CASSQVLAGGASYNEQFF. The CDR3 DNA reads as TGTGCCAGCAGCCAAGTTCTAGCGGGGGGGGCATCCTACAATGAGCAGTTCTTC.

The rearrangement joins TRBV18 to TRBJ2-7; the match to TRBD1 covers 9 bases. The trim removed 6 bases at V and 1 base at J, leaving 16 bases unmatched. CDR1 is KGHSH and CDR2 is LQKENI in the germline V gene. This CDR3 is built from 18 residues. CDR3 residues: CASSLYPPGQGRSYEQYF. For the CDR3, the DNA is TGTGCCAGCTCGCTTTACCCACCGGGACAGGGTCGTTCCTACGAGCAGTACTTC.